These T cell receptor beta chains were read from a single sample in a study of regulatory dendritic cells for organ transplantation. The assay was immunoSEQ multiplex PCR, and TCRdb's table has in-frame clones only and misses some. Here the sample spans 30,000 or so clones, roughly 80% being singletons. The sample taken for sequencing was naive CD4+ T cells from blood. These receptors came from a human donor in good health. Both conserved end residues are part of each CDR3. The D gene is left open where the match is weak. Part of the rows lack a size; the others show once, few, many or a class for expanded clones.

v_gene,j_gene,len,abundance,d_gene,CDR3nt,CDR3aa
TRBV2,TRBJ1-1,11,few,.,TGTGCCAGCAGGCTAAACACTGAAGCTTTCTTT,CASRLNTEAFF
TRBV29-1,TRBJ2-1,14,.,.,TGCAGCGTTGATCGGTCGGGGAGCTACAATGAGCAGTTCTTC,CSVDRSGSYNEQFF
TRBV5-5,TRBJ2-6,17,.,.,TGTGCCAGCAGCTTACCGGGTCTCAGCTCTGGGGCCAACGTCCTGACTTTC,CASSLPGLSSGANVLTF
TRBV19,TRBJ2-2,13,.,.,TGTGCCAGTAGTCCCCCTCGGGCCGGGGAGCTGTTTTTT,CASSPPRAGELFF
TRBV18,TRBJ2-5,14,.,TRBD1,TGTGCCAGCTCACCGGAGACAGGGGGCGAGACCCAGTACTTC,CASSPETGGETQYF
TRBV5-8,TRBJ2-3,15,.,.,TGTGCCAGCAGCTTGGCCGCGGGGAGGACAGATACGCAGTATTTT,CASSLAAGRTDTQYF
TRBV5-1,TRBJ2-5,16,.,TRBD1,TGCGCCAGCAGCTTGGCCGCGACAGGGGTTGGAGAGACCCAGTACTTC,CASSLAATGVGETQYF
TRBV6-1,TRBJ1-1,15,once,.,TGTGCCAGCAGTGAACCGGGGGGCGCAAGCACTGAAGCTTTCTTT,CASSEPGGASTEAFF
TRBV6-6,TRBJ2-7,13,.,.,TGTGCCAGCAGTCGCGACAGAACCTACGAGCAGTACTTC,CASSRDRTYEQYF
TRBV11-3,TRBJ1-1,13,.,.,TGTGCCAGCAGCTTAGACCCTACAGGGTCGCCTTTCTTT,CASSLDPTGSPFF
TRBV27,TRBJ2-7,14,.,TRBD1,TGTGCCAGCAGTTCCACGGGACAGAACTACGAGCAGTACTTC,CASSSTGQNYEQYF
TRBV2,TRBJ1-5,14,.,.,TGTGCCAGCACAACCGGACAGTTAAATCAGCCCCAGCATTTT,CASTTGQLNQPQHF
TRBV6-5,TRBJ1-6,16,.,.,TGTGCCAGCAGTTACCTCATTAGCTCCTATAATTCACCCCTCCACTTT,CASSYLISSYNSPLHF
TRBV5-5,TRBJ1-5,15,.,.,TGTGCCAGCAGCTTGGTCAGGGAAGGCAATCAGCCCCAGCATTTT,CASSLVREGNQPQHF
TRBV19,TRBJ2-1,15,.,TRBD1,TGTGCCAGTAGTAAGGGCAGGGGGCAGGCCCATGAGCAGTTCTTC,CASSKGRGQAHEQFF
TRBV5-1,TRBJ2-3,19,.,TRBD2,TGCGCCAGCAGTCGCGGGGGACTAGCGGGGGAGTTGAGCACAGATACGCAGTATTTT,CASSRGGLAGELSTDTQYF
TRBV7-2,TRBJ2-5,16,.,TRBD2,TGTGCCAGCAGCTTAGTGAGACTAGCGGGGCAAGAGACCCAGTACTTC,CASSLVRLAGQETQYF
TRBV5-1,TRBJ2-3,13,.,TRBD1,TGCGCCAGCAGCTTGGCCCTTGGGACAGGAGGGGATTTT,CASSLALGTGGDF
TRBV9,TRBJ1-3,15,few,.,TGTGCCAGCAGCGTGAGGTCCCACTCTGGAAACACCATATATTTT,CASSVRSHSGNTIYF
TRBV6-5,TRBJ2-5,15,once,.,TGTGCCAGCAGCACGGGGGTTTCGGGACGGGAGACCCAGTACTTC,CASSTGVSGRETQYF
TRBV7-9,TRBJ2-2,17,.,.,TGTGCCAGCAGATCCAAACCGGGGTCAGTAAACACCGGGGAGCTGTTTTTT,CASRSKPGSVNTGELFF
TRBV6-5,TRBJ2-7,13,.,TRBD1,TGTGCCAGCGGGGGACAGGGGGCCTTTGAGCAGTACTTC,CASGGQGAFEQYF
TRBV15,TRBJ2-3,15,.,.,TGTGCCACCCGGGGGGCGCTGACGGGCACAGATACGCAGTATTTT,CATRGALTGTDTQYF
TRBV19,TRBJ1-4,16,.,TRBD1,TGTGCCAGTAGTACGGATTACAGGGGCATTAATGAAAAACTGTTTTTT,CASSTDYRGINEKLFF
TRBV7-9,TRBJ1-1,17,.,TRBD1,TGTGCCAGCAGCTCCAGCAGGACAGGGGAGGTGAACACTGAAGCTTTCTTT,CASSSSRTGEVNTEAFF
TRBV7-8,TRBJ1-2,17,.,TRBD1,TGTGCCAGCAGCTTGCTTATAACCGGGACAGGGGGTTCTGGCTACACCTTC,CASSLLITGTGGSGYTF
TRBV19,TRBJ2-5,13,.,TRBD1,TGTGCCAGTAGTATTACAGGGGCGGAGACCCAGTACTTC,CASSITGAETQYF
TRBV2,TRBJ2-5,12,.,.,TGTGCCAGCAATGGCTTTCAAGAGACCCAGTACTTC,CASNGFQETQYF
TRBV4-3,TRBJ1-1,13,.,.,TGCGCCAGCAGAAGTACAGGGCACACTGAAGCTTTCTTT,CASRSTGHTEAFF
TRBV9,TRBJ1-2,15,.,TRBD1,TGTGCCAGCAGCGATTGGACAGGCCCTGTCTATGGCTACACCTTC,CASSDWTGPVYGYTF
TRBV19,TRBJ2-4,14,.,.,TGTGCCAGTAGTCCGCCTAGCTCCAAAAACATTCAGTACTTC,CASSPPSSKNIQYF
TRBV18,TRBJ2-7,13,.,.,TGTGCCAGCTCACCGCGGACAGATTACGAGCAGTACTTC,CASSPRTDYEQYF
TRBV5-4,TRBJ2-2,15,once,TRBD1,TGTGCCACTACGGGACAGACGACGAACACCGGGGAGCTGTTTTTT,CATTGQTTNTGELFF
TRBV4-1,TRBJ2-3,14,.,.,TGCGCCAGCAGCCAAGGAGACTCTGTGCCTACGCAGTATTTT,CASSQGDSVPTQYF
TRBV6-5,TRBJ1-4,15,.,TRBD1,TGTGCCAGCAGTCGCCTCGGGACAGACGGAGGAAAACTGTTTTTT,CASSRLGTDGGKLFF
TRBV5-6,TRBJ1-5,15,.,.,TGTGCCAGCAGCTTGGTGGGGGCATCCAATCAGCCCCAGCATTTT,CASSLVGASNQPQHF
TRBV5-1,TRBJ2-3,16,.,TRBD2,TGCGCCAGCAGCACTAGCGGGGGCGCTAGCACAGATACGCAGTATTTT,CASSTSGGASTDTQYF
TRBV5-1,TRBJ1-2,13,few,.,TGCGCCAGCAGCTTGGGGGGAGACTATGGCTACACCTTC,CASSLGGDYGYTF
TRBV2,TRBJ2-4,15,.,.,TGTGCCGGCCAGACGGCCAGGGGAGCCAAAAACATTCAGTACTTC,CAGQTARGAKNIQYF
TRBV7-9,TRBJ2-5,13,.,.,TGTGCCAGCATCGCGGGGGCCGGGGAGACCCAGTACTTC,CASIAGAGETQYF
TRBV27,TRBJ2-7,15,.,.,TGTGCCAGCAGTTTAGGAGGGGCACCGATCTACGAGCAGTACTTC,CASSLGGAPIYEQYF
TRBV4-2,TRBJ2-6,18,.,TRBD1,TGTGCCAACAGCCTCTCGACAGGGAATTACTCTGGGGCCAACGTCCTGACTTTC,CANSLSTGNYSGANVLTF
TRBV19,TRBJ2-7,14,.,.,TGTGCCAGTAGTCCCTCAGACAGACGCTACGAGCAGTACTTC,CASSPSDRRYEQYF
TRBV7-2,TRBJ1-1,14,.,.,TGTGCCAGCAGAAGGGGCAGGAGAAACACTGAAGCTTTCTTT,CASRRGRRNTEAFF
TRBV19,TRBJ2-5,13,.,.,TGTGCCAGTAAGAAAGGGCAGGGGGAGACCCAGTACTTC,CASKKGQGETQYF